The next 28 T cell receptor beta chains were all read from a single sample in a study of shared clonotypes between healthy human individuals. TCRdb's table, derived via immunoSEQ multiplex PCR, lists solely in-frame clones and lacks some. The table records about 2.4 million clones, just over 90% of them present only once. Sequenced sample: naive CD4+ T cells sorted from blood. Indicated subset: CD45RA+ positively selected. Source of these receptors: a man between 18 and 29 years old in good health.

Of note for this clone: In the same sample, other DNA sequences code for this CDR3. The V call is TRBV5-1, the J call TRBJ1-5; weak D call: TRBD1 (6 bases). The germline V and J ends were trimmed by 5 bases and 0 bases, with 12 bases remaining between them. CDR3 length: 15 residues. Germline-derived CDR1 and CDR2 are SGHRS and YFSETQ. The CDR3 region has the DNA TGCGCCAGCAGATTGACAGGTGATAGCAATCAGCCCCAGCATTTT. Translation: CASRLTGDSNQPQHF.

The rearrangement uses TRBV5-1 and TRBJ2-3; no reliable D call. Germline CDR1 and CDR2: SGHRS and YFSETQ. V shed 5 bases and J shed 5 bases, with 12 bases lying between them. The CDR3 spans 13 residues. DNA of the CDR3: TGCGCCAGCAGACCTTACCCAGGAGATACGCAGTATTTT. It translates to CASRPYPGDTQYF.

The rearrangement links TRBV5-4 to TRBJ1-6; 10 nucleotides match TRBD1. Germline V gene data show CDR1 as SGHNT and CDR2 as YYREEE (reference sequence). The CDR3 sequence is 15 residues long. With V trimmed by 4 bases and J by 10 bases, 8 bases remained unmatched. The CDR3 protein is CASSRGTGVESPLHF. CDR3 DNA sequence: TGTGCCAGCAGCCGGGGGACAGGGGTAGAGTCACCCCTCCACTTT.

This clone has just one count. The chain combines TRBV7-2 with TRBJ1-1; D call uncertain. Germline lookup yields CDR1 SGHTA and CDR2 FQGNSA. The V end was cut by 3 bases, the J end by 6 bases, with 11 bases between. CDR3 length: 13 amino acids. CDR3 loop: CASSFTAGAEAFF. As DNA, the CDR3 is TGTGCCAGCAGCTTCACCGCAGGCGCTGAAGCTTTCTTT.

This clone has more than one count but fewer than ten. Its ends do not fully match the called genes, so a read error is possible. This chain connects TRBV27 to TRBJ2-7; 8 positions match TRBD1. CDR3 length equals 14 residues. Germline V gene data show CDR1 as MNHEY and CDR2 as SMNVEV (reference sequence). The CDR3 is CASSLTGTGVLQSF. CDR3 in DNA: TGTGCCAGCAGTCTTACCGGGACAGGCGTATTGCAGAGCTTC.

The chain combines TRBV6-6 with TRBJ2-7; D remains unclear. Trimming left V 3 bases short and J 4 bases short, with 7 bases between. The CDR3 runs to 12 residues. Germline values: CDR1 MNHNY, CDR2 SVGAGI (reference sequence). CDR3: CASSYRRYEQYF. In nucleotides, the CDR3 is TGTGCCAGCAGTTATCGGAGATACGAGCAGTACTTC.

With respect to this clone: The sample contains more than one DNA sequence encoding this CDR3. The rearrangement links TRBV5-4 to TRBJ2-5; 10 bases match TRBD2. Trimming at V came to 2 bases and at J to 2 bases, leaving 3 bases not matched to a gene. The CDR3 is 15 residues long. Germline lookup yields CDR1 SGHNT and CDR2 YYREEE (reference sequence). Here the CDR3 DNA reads TGTGCCAGCAGCTTAGCGGGAGGGAGGCAAGAGACCCAGTACTTC. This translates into CASSLAGGRQETQYF.

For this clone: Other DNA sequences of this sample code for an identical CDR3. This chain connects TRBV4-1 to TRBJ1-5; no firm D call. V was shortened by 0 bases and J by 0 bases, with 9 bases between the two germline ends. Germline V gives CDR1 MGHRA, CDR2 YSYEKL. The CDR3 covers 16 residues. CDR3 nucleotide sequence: TGCGCCAGCAGCCAAGACACAGACTATAGCAATCAGCCCCAGCATTTT. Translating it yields CASSQDTDYSNQPQHF.

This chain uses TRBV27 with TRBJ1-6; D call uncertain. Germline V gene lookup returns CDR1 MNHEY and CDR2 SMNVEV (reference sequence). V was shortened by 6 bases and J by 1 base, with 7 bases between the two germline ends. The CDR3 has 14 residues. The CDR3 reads CASRGVSYNSPLHF. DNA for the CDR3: TGTGCCAGCAGGGGCGTGTCCTATAATTCACCCCTCCACTTT.

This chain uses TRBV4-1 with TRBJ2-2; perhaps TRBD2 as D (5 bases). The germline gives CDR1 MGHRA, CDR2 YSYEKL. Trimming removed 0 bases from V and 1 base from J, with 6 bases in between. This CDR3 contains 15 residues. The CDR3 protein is CASSQEGGNTGELFF. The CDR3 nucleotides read TGCGCCAGCAGCCAAGAAGGAGGGAACACCGGGGAGCTGTTTTTT.

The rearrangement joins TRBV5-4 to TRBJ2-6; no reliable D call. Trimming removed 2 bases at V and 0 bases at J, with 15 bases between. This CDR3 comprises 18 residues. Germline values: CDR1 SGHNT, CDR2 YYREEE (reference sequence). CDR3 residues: CASSFFPGSVSGANVLTF. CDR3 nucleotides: TGTGCCAGCAGCTTTTTCCCTGGCTCGGTCTCTGGGGCCAACGTCCTGACTTTC.

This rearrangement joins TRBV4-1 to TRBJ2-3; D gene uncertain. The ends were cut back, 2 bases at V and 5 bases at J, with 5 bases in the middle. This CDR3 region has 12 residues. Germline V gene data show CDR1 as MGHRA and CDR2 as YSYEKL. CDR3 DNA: TGCGCCAGCAGCCAAAGAAGAGATACGCAGTATTTT. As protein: CASSQRRDTQYF.

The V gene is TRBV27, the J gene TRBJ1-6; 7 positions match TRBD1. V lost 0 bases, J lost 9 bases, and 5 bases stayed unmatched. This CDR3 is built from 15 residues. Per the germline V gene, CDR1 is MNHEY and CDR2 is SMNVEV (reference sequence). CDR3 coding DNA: TGTGCCAGCAGTTTATCGGCAGGGGGTGGTTCACCCCTCCACTTT. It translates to CASSLSAGGGSPLHF.

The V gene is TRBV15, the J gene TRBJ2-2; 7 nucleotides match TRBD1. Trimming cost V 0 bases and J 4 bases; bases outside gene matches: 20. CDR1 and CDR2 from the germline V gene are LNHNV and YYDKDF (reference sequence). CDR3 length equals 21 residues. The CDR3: CATSRDQGQGVKVSSTGELFF. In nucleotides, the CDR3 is TGTGCCACCAGCAGAGATCAGGGGCAGGGGGTTAAGGTTTCTTCCACCGGGGAGCTGTTTTTT.

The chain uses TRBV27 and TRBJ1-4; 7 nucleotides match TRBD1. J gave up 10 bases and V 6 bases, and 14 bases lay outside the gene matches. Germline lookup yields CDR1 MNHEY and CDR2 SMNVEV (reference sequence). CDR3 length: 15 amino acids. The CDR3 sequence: CASSPPGGRTGKLFF. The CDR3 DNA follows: TGTGCCAGCAGCCCCCCAGGGGGTAGGACCGGAAAACTGTTTTTT.

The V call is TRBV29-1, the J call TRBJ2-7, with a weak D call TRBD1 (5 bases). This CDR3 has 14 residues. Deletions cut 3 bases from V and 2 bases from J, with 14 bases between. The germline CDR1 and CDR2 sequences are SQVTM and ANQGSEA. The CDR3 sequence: CSVENQGDPYEQYF. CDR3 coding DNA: TGCAGCGTTGAGAACCAGGGTGACCCCTACGAGCAGTACTTC.

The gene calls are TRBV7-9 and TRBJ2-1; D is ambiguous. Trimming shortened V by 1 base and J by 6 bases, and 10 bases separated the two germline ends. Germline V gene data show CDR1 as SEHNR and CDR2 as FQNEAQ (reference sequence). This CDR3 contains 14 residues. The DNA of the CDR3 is TGTGCCAGCAGCTTAGAGGGCTGGGCCAATGAGCAGTTCTTC. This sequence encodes CASSLEGWANEQFF. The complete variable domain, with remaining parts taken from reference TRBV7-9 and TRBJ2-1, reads DTGVSQNPRHKITKRGQNVTFRCDPISEHNRLYWYRQTLGQGPEFLTYFQNEAQLEKSRLLSDRFSAERPKGSFSTLEIQRTEQGDSAMYLCASSLEGWANEQFFGPGTRLTVL.

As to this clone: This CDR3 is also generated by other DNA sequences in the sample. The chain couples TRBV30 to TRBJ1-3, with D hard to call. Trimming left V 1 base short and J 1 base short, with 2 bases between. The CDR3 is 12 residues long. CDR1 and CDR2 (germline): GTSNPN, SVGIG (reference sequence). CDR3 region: CAWSESGNTIYF. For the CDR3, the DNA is TGTGCCTGGAGTGAGTCTGGAAACACCATATATTTT.

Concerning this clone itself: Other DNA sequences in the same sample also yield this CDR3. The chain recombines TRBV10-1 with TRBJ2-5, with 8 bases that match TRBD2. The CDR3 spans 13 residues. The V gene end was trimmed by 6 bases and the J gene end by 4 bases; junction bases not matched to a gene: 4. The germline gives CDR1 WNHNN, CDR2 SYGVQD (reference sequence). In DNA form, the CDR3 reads TGCGCCAGCAGCGGGAGCGGGGGAGAGACCCAGTACTTC. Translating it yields CASSGSGGETQYF.

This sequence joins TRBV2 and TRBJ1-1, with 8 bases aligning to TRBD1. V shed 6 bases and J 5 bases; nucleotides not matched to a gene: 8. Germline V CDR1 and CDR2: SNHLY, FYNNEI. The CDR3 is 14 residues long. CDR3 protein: CASSGQGLRTEAFF. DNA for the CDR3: TGTGCCAGCAGCGGACAGGGTTTGCGGACTGAAGCTTTCTTT.

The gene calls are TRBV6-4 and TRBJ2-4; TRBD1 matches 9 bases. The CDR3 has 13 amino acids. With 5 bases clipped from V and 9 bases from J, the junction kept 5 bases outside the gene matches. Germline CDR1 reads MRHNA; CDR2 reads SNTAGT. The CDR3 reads CASSPGQGLIQYF. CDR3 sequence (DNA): TGTGCCAGCAGTCCGGGACAGGGTCTCATTCAGTACTTC.

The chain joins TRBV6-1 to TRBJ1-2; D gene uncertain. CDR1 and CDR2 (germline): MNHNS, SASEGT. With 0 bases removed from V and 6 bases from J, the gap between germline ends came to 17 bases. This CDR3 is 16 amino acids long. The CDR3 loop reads CASSEALLSSGDGYTF. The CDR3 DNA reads TGTGCCAGCAGTGAAGCGCTTCTCAGTTCCGGCGATGGCTACACCTTC.

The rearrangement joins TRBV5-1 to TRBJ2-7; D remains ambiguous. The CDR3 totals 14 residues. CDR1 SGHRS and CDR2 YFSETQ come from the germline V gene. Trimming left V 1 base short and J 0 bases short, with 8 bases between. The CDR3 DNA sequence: TGCGCCAGCAGCTTGCATCCAGACTCCTACGAGCAGTACTTC. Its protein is CASSLHPDSYEQYF. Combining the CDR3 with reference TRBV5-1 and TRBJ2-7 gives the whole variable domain KAGVTQTPRYLIKTRGQQVTLSCSPISGHRSVSWYQQTPGQGLQFLFEYFSETQRNKGNFPGRFSGRQFSNSRSEMNVSTLELGDSALYLCASSLHPDSYEQYFGPGTRLTVT.

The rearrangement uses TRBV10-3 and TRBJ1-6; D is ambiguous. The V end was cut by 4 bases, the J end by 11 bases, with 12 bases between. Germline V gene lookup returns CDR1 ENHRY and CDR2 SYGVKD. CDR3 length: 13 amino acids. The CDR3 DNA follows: TGTGCCATCAGTGTTGGGGAATTACCACCCCTCCACTTT. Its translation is CAISVGELPPLHF.

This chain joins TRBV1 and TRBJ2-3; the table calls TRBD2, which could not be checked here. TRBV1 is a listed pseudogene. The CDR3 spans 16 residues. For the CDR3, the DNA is TGCACCAGCAGCCCCTCGGCGGAAGCTAGCACAGATACGCAGTATTTT. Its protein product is CTSSPSAEASTDTQYF.

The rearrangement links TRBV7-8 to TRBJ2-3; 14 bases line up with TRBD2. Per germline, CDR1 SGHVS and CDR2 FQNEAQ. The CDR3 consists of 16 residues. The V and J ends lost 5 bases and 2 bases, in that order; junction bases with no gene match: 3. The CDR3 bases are TGTGCCAGCAGCACGGGACTAGCGGGGGTCACAGATACGCAGTATTTT. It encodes CASSTGLAGVTDTQYF.

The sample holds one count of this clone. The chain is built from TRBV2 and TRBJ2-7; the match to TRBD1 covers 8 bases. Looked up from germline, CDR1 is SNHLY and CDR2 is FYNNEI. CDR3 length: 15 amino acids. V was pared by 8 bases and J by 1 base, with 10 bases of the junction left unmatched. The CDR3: CASGRTGRRSYEQYF. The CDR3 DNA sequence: TGTGCCAGCGGGAGGACAGGGCGGCGATCCTACGAGCAGTACTTC.

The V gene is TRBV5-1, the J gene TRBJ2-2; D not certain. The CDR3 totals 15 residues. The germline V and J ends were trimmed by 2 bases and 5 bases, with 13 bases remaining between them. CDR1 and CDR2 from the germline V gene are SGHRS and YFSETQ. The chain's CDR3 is CASSLIRSPTGELFF. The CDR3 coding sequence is TGCGCCAGCAGCTTAATAAGGTCCCCAACCGGGGAGCTGTTTTTT.